There are a few counts of the clone carrying this T cell receptor (beta chain). A second PCR of 7 to 11 cycles used a sample-barcoded 5' primer and a J-beta primer mix. In TCRdb, the 5' RACE reads were re-called with MiXCR into one record per CDR3 protein. The sample contains 1.5 million to 2 million distinct CDR3 sequences, 49% of which appear only once. This specimen belongs to a study of blood T cells in healthy people across ages. Each sample had at least 7 million PBMCs isolated. V was clipped by 2 bases and J by 0 bases, with 17 bases between them. Germline CDR1 reads MNHEY; CDR2 reads SVGAGI. The CDR3 is 18 residues long.

The V and J genes are TRBV6-5 and TRBJ2-1; D may be TRBD2 (6 bases). Sequenced input: blood. This receptor was identified in a woman aged 40 to 50 in good health. CDR3 in DNA: TGTGCCAGCAGTTACAGGGGACTTGGAGGGCGCTCCTACAATGAGCAGTTCTTC. It codes for CASSYRGLGGRSYNEQFF.